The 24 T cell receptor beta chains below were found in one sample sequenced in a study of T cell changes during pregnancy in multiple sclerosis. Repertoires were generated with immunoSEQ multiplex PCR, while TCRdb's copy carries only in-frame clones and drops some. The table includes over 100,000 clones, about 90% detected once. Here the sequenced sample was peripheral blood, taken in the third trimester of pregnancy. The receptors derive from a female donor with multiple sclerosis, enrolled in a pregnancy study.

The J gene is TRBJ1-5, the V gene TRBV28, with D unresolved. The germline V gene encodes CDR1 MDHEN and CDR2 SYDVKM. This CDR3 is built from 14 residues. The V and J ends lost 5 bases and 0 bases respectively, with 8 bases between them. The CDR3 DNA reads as TGTGCCAGCAGTCGCACAGTTAGCAATCAGCCCCAGCATTTT. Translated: CASSRTVSNQPQHF.

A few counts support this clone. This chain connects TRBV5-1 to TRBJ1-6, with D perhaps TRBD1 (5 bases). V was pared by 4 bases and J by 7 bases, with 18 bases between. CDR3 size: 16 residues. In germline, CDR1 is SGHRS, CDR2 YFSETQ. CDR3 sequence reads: CASSTQGGQGNSPLHF. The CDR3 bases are TGCGCCAGCAGCACCCAGGGAGGACAAGGGAATTCACCCCTCCACTTT. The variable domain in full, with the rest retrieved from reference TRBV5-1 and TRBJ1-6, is KAGVTQTPRYLIKTRGQQVTLSCSPISGHRSVSWYQQTPGQGLQFLFEYFSETQRNKGNFPGRFSGRQFSNSRSEMNVSTLELGDSALYLCASSTQGGQGNSPLHFGNGTRLTVT.

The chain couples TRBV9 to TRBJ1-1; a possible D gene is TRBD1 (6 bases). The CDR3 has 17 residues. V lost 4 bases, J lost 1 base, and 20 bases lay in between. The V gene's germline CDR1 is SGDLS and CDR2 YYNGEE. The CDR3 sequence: CASSSGPLRGTNTEAFF. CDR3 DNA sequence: TGTGCCAGCAGCTCCGGACCGCTCAGGGGAACGAACACTGAAGCTTTCTTT.

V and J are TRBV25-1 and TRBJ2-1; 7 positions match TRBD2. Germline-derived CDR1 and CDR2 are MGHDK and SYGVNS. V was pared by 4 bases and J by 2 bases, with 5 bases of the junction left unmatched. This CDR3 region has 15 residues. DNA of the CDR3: TGTGCCAGCAGTGGGGACTATCCGGCCTACAATGAGCAGTTCTTC. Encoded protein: CASSGDYPAYNEQFF.

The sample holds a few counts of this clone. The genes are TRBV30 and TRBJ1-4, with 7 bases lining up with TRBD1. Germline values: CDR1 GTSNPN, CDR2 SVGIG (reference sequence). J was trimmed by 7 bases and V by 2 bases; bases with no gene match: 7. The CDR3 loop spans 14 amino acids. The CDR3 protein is CAWSIDRAIEKLFF. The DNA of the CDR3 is TGTGCCTGGAGTATCGACAGGGCCATTGAAAAACTGTTTTTT.

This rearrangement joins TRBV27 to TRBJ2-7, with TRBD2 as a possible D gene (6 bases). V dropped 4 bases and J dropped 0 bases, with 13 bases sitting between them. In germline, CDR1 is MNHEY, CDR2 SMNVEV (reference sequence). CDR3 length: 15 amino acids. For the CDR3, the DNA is TGTGCCAGCAGTTACTCGGGACTTCCCTCCTACGAGCAGTACTTC. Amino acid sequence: CASSYSGLPSYEQYF.

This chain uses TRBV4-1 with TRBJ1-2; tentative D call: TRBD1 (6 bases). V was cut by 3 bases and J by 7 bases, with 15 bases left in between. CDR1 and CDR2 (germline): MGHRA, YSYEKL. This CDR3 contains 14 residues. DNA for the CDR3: TGCGCCAGCAGCCAGGAACAGGGCCTCGGTGGCTACACCTTC. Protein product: CASSQEQGLGGYTF.

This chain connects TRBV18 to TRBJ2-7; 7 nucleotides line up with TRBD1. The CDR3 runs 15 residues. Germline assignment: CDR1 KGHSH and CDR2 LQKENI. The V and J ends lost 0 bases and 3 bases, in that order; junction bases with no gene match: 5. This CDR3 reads CASSPPGGQYYEQYF. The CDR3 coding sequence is TGTGCCAGCTCACCACCAGGGGGACAGTACTACGAGCAGTACTTC.

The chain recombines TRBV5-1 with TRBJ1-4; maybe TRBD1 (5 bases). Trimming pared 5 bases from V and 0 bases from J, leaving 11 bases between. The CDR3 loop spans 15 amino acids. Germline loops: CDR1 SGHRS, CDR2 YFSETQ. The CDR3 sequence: CASRPQGATNEKLFF. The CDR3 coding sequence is TGCGCCAGCAGACCGCAAGGGGCAACTAATGAAAAACTGTTTTTT.

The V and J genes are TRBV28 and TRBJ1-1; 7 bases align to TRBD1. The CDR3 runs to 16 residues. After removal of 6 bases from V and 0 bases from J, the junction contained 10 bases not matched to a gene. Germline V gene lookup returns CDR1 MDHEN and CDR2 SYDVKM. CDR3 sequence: CASSRTGSHMNTEAFF. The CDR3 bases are TGTGCCAGCAGCAGGACAGGCTCCCACATGAACACTGAAGCTTTCTTT.

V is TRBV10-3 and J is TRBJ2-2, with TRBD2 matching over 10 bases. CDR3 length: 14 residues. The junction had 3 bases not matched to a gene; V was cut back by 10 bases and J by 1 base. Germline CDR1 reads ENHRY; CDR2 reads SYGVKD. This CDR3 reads CATGLAVNTGELFF. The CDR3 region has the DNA TGTGCCACCGGACTAGCGGTGAACACCGGGGAGCTGTTTTTT.

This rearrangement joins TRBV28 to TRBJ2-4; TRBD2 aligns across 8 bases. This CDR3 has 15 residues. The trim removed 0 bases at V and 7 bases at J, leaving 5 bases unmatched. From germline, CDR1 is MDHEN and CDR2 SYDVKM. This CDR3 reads CASSLWISGKNIQYF. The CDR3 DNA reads TGTGCCAGCAGTTTATGGATTAGCGGGAAGAACATTCAGTACTTC. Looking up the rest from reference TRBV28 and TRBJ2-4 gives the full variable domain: DVKVTQSSRYLVKRTGEKVFLECVQDMDHENMFWYRQDPGLGLRLIYFSYDVKMKEKGDIPEGYSVSREKKERFSLILESASTNQTSMYLCASSLWISGKNIQYFGAGTRLSVL.

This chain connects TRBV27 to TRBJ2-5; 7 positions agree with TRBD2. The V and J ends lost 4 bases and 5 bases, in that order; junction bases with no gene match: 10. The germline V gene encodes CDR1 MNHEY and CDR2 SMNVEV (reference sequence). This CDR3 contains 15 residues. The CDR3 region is CASSWQRGPRETQYF. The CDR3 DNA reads TGTGCCAGCAGTTGGCAGCGGGGTCCGCGGGAGACCCAGTACTTC.

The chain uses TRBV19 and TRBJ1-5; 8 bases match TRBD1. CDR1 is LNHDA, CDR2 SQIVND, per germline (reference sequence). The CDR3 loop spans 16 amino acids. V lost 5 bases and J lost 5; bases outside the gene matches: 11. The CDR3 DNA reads TGTGCCAGTAGTGGACTCGGACAGGGCAAGGATCAGCCCCAGCATTTT. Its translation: CASSGLGQGKDQPQHF.

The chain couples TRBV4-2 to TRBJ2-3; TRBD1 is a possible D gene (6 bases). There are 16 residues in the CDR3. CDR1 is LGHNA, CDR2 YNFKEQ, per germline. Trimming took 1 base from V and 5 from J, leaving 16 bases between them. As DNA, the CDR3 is TGTGCCAGCAGCCAAGGGGGGCCAAGACGGGTAGATACGCAGTATTTT. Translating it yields CASSQGGPRRVDTQYF.

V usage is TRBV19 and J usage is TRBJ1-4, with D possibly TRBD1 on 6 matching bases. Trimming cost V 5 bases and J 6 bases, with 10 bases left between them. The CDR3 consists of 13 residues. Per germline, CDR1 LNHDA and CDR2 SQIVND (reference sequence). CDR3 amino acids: CASSPGEHEKLFF. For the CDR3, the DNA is TGTGCCAGTAGTCCAGGGGAGCATGAAAAACTGTTTTTT.

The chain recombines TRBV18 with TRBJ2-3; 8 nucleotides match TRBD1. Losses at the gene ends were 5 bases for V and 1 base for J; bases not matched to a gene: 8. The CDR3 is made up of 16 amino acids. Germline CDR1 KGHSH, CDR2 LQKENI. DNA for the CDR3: TGTGCCAGCTCAAAATCGATGGACAGGGGCACAGATACGCAGTATTTT. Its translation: CASSKSMDRGTDTQYF.

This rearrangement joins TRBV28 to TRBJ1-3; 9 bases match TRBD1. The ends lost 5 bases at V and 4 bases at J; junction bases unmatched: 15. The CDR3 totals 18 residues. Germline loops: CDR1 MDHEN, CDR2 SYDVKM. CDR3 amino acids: CASSTRRAGTGYGNTIYF. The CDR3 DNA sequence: TGTGCCAGCAGTACCCGGAGGGCCGGGACAGGGTACGGAAACACCATATATTTT.

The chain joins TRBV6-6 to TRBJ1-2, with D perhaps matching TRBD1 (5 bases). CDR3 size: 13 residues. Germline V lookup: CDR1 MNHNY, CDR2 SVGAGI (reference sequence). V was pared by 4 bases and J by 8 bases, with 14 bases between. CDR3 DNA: TGTGCCAGCAGTTCCCTGGACACTGGCGGCTACACCTTC. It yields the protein CASSSLDTGGYTF.

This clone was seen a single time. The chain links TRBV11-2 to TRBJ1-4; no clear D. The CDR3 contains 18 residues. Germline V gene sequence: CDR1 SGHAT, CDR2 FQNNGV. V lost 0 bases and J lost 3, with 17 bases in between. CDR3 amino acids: CASSLDQLGFGSNEKLFF. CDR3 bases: TGTGCCAGCAGCTTAGATCAACTGGGCTTTGGGTCTAATGAAAAACTGTTTTTT.

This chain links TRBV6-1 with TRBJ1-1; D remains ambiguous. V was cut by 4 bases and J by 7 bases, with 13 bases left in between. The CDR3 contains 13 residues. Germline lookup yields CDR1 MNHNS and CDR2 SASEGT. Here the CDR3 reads CASSVFSGDEAFF. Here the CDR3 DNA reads TGTGCCAGCAGTGTCTTCAGCGGGGATGAAGCTTTCTTT.

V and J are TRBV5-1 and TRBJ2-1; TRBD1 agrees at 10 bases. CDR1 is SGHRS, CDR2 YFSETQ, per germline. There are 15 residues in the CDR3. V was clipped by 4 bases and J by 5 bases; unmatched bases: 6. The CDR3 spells CASSTRQGADNEQFF. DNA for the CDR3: TGCGCCAGCAGCACCCGACAGGGGGCTGACAATGAGCAGTTCTTC.

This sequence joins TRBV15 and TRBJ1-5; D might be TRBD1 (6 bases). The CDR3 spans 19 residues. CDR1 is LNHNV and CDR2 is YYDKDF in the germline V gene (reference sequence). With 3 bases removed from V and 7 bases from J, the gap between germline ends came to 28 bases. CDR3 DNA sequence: TGTGCCACCAGCAGGATCAGGACAGATTTCCCCTCCATCGGCCAGCCCCAGCATTTT. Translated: CATSRIRTDFPSIGQPQHF.

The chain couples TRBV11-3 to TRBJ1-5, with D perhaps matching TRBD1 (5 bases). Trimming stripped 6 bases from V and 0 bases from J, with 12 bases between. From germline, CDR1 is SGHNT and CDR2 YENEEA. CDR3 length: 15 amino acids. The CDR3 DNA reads TGTGCCAGCAGTTTCGGACACGATAGCAATCAGCCCCAGCATTTT. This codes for CASSFGHDSNQPQHF.